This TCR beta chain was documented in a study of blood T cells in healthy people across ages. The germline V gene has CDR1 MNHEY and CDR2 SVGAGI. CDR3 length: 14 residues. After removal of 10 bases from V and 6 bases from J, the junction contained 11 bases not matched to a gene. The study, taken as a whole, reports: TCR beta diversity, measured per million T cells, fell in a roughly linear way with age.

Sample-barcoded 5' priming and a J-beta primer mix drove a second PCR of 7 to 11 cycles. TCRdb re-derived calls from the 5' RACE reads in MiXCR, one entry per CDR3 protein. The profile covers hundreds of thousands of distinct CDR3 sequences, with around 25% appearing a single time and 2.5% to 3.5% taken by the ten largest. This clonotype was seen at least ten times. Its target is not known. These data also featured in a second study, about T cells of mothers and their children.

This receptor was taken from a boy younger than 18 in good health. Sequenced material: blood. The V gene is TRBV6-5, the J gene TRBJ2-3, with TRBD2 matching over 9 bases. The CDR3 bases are TGTGCCACCTCAAATGGAGCGGGGGGTGATACGCAGTATTTT. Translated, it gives CATSNGAGGDTQYF.